This T cell receptor (beta chain) was obtained from a study of HIV-infected patients and healthy controls. Germline V gene data show CDR1 as LNHDA and CDR2 as SQIVND (reference sequence). The CDR3 totals 13 residues. With 6 bases removed from V and 1 base from J, the gap between germline ends came to 9 bases. Around 530 ng RNA was reverse transcribed with alpha and beta constant-region primers. Alpha and beta chain libraries were made separately by chain-specific third strand synthesis with multiplexing indices. TCRdb passed the 5' RACE reads through MiXCR, listing each CDR3 protein once. The sample has 4,500 to 7,000 distinct CDR3 sequences, roughly a tenth seen once; the top ten hold roughly 12%. Whole blood was used without fractionation, so all unsorted peripheral T cells were included. Enrollment excluded donors with tumors, hepatitis B or C, or recent vaccination. In this sample, this clonotype turned up many times. Its cognate antigen is unknown.

General observations from the study: CDR3 sharing between individuals was lower in HIV-infected patients than in healthy controls. HIV+ repertoires were severely depleted of MAIT alpha-chain CDR3s, unlike healthy controls.

The clonotype was recovered from an adult with HIV infection. The chain carries TRBV19 and TRBJ2-5; tentative D call: TRBD2 (5 bases). The sample in question was blood, obtained before antiretroviral therapy. In nucleotides, the CDR3 is TGTGCCAGTAGGAGAGGGTCCCAAGAGACCCAGTACTTC. Encoded protein: CASRRGSQETQYF.